The subject of this entry is one T cell receptor beta chain. Its target is not known. The donors gave bone marrow, and they were healthy. The sample originates from a study of cytomegalovirus exposure and HLA in healthy donors. Whole-study results and caveats: As was reported, the HLA-A and HLA-B alleles of most subjects were accurately predicted from TCR beta sequences.

Per the germline V gene, CDR1 is MNHNS and CDR2 is SASEGT. The V end was cut by 4 bases, the J end by 2 bases, with 13 bases between. The CDR3 loop spans 15 amino acids. Vbeta (60) and Jbeta (13) primers were used in the PCR. Profiling relied on immunoSEQ multiplex PCR, and the TCRdb table lists in-frame clones only, not all of them. The sample has about 120,000 clones, 75% to 85% seen once. The sequence derives from a female donor in good health and CMV-seropositive. The sequenced sample consisted of PBMCs. The chain joins TRBV6-1 to TRBJ2-3; D unclear. CDR3 DNA sequence: TGTGCCAGCAGTGGGTCGGTCCAAGCCACAGATACGCAGTATTTT. This translates into CASSGSVQATDTQYF.